One TCR beta chain is described in this entry. Clones were sequenced by immunoSEQ multiplex PCR, and TCRdb holds only the in-frame ones, with some missing. The data hold roughly 48,000 clones, with around 79% observed a single time. The length of the CDR3 is 17 residues. Per germline, CDR1 SGHTA and CDR2 FQGNSA. V shed 3 bases and J 0 bases; nucleotides not matched to a gene: 6. The source of the sample is a study of OX40 agonist ivuxolimab in advanced cancers. This clonotype was sampled from an adult with an advanced solid tumor such as melanoma, head and neck, liver or kidney cancer. The sequencing here drew on CD4+ or CD8+ T cells sorted from blood, taken in a trial of the OX40 agonist ivuxolimab. This chain links TRBV7-2 with TRBJ2-1; 9 nucleotides match TRBD2. As DNA, the CDR3 is TGTGCCAGCAGCTTCCGAGCGGGAGGCGTCTCCTACAATGAGCAGTTCTTC. Translating it yields CASSFRAGGVSYNEQFF.